A single sample is the source of the 22 T cell receptor beta chains below, sequenced in a study of blood T cell repertoires in COVID-19. Sequenced by immunoSEQ multiplex PCR; TCRdb stores in-frame clones only, minus some. The sample yields approximately 160,000 clones, more than 80% seen once. Input material: peripheral blood. These receptors were obtained from a human donor in a cohort sampled during active COVID-19.

In DNA form, the CDR3 reads TGCGCCAGCAGCCAAGAGTCCCAGTACTACGAGCAGTACTTC. This translates into CASSQESQYYEQYF. The chain uses TRBV4-3 and TRBJ2-7; D uncertain. V was pared by 0 bases and J by 3 bases, with 9 bases between. The CDR3 consists of 14 residues. CDR1 and CDR2 (germline): LGHNA, YSLEER.

V usage is TRBV29-1 and J usage is TRBJ2-1; D might be TRBD2 (6 bases). The CDR3 runs 13 residues. The germline V gene encodes CDR1 SQVTM and CDR2 ANQGSEA. V was clipped by 6 bases and J by 0 bases, with 9 bases between them. The CDR3, as DNA: TGCAGCGTGGGGACTTACTCCTACAATGAGCAGTTCTTC. Its protein is CSVGTYSYNEQFF.

The chain links TRBV27 to TRBJ2-2; TRBD1 matches at 8 bases. The CDR3 runs to 15 residues. Germline CDR1 MNHEY, CDR2 SMNVEV (reference sequence). The junction had 6 bases not matched to a gene; V was cut back by 6 bases and J by 3 bases. The CDR3 region has the DNA TGTGCCAGCAGACCGGGACAGGTCGACACCGGGGAGCTGTTTTTT. It codes for CASRPGQVDTGELFF.

The chain joins TRBV19 to TRBJ2-7; the match to TRBD1 covers 9 bases. The CDR3 is 14 amino acids. Germline CDR1 LNHDA, CDR2 SQIVND (reference sequence). The V and J ends lost 5 bases and 3 bases, in that order; junction bases with no gene match: 5. Written as DNA, the CDR3 is TGTGCCAGTAGTGTCACAGGGGGCGGCTACGAGCAGTACTTC. Translating it yields CASSVTGGGYEQYF.

This clone was seen a handful of times. This chain links TRBV7-9 with TRBJ1-1; D is perhaps TRBD1 (6 bases). The CDR3 length is 15 residues. V dropped 1 base and J dropped 1 base, with 10 bases sitting between them. CDR1 and CDR2 (germline): SEHNR, FQNEAQ (reference sequence). The DNA for the CDR3 is TGTGCCAGCAGCTTAGTGCGGGGGCCGAACACTGAAGCTTTCTTT. Translation: CASSLVRGPNTEAFF.

The chain has TRBV30 and TRBJ2-1, with 7 bases lining up with TRBD2. The CDR3 extends over 14 amino acids. The V segment lost 5 bases and the J segment 3 bases; nucleotides outside the gene matches: 7. Germline lookup yields CDR1 GTSNPN and CDR2 SVGIG (reference sequence). The CDR3 bases are TGTGCCTGGGCGAGGACTAGAGGCTACAATGAGCAGTTCTTC. The encoded protein is CAWARTRGYNEQFF.

The chain has TRBV19 and TRBJ2-5; possible D gene TRBD1, 5 bases. The CDR3 is made up of 13 amino acids. Trimming removed 3 bases from V and 4 bases from J, with 9 bases in between. Germline V gene data show CDR1 as LNHDA and CDR2 as SQIVND (reference sequence). DNA for the CDR3: TGTGCCAGTAGTATTGCAGGGCCAGAGACCCAGTACTTC. It specifies CASSIAGPETQYF.

V usage is TRBV11-3 and J usage is TRBJ2-5; weak D call: TRBD1 (5 bases). Germline V CDR1 and CDR2: SGHNT, YENEEA. V gave up 4 bases and J gave up 5 bases, with 11 bases separating them. This CDR3 has 13 amino acids. CDR3 residues: CASSSGAGETQYF. Written as DNA, the CDR3 is TGTGCCAGCAGCTCTGGGGCAGGGGAGACCCAGTACTTC.

The CDR3 coding sequence is TGTGCCAGCAGCTCGGCTGCCCGGGACTACGAGCAGTACTTC. Amino acids: CASSSAARDYEQYF. V is TRBV5-6 and J is TRBJ2-7; perhaps TRBD2 as D (5 bases). The CDR3 is 14 amino acids. Trimming cost V 3 bases and J 3 bases, with 13 bases left between them. Germline lookup yields CDR1 SGHDT and CDR2 YYEEEE. Full variable domain (outside the CDR3, taken from reference TRBV5-6 and TRBJ2-7): DAGVTQSPTHLIKTRGQQVTLRCSPKSGHDTVSWYQQALGQGPQFIFQYYEEEERQRGNFPDRFSGHQFPNYSSELNVNALLLGDSALYLCASSSAARDYEQYFGPGTRLTVT.

The rearrangement uses TRBV27 and TRBJ2-3, with D possibly TRBD1 on 6 matching bases. CDR1 MNHEY and CDR2 SMNVEV come from the germline V gene (reference sequence). The V end lost 0 bases, the J end lost 1 base, and 11 bases lay between the germline ends. This CDR3 spans 16 amino acids. The CDR3 region is CASSLSARQGTDTQYF. CDR3 bases: TGTGCCAGCAGTTTATCGGCCAGACAGGGCACAGATACGCAGTATTTT.

Turning to this clone: One end of the junction varies from germline; a read error may be responsible. V gene TRBV5-8 combines with J gene TRBJ2-1; TRBD1 might be the D (6 bases). Germline V CDR1 and CDR2: SGHTS, YDEGEE. The CDR3 is 13 residues long. The CDR3 sequence: CASILNRVDEQFF. Written as DNA, the CDR3 is TGTGCCAGCATCTTGAACAGGGTCGATGAGCAGTTCTTC. Variable domain in full (rest from reference TRBV5-8 and TRBJ2-1): EAGVTQSPTHLIKTRGQQATLRCSPISGHTSVYWYQQALGLGLQFLLWYDEGEERNRGNFPPRFSGRQFPNYSSELNVNALELEDSALYLCASILNRVDEQFFGPGTRLTVL.

The V call is TRBV24-1, the J call TRBJ2-5; 11 bases map to TRBD2. The CDR3 sequence is 15 residues long. Germline V gene sequence: CDR1 KGHDR, CDR2 SFDVKD. V shed 5 bases and J 3 bases; nucleotides not matched to a gene: 4. The CDR3 nucleotides read TGTGCCACCAGTGCGGCTAGCGGGAGGAAAGAGACCCAGTACTTC. Protein sequence: CATSAASGRKETQYF.

The rearrangement uses TRBV5-4 and TRBJ1-1; D gene ambiguous. The CDR3 is 13 amino acids. Germline values: CDR1 SGHNT, CDR2 YYREEE (reference sequence). Trimming took 1 base from V and 1 from J, leaving 5 bases between them. CDR3 region: CASSLWRNTEAFF. The DNA of the CDR3 is TGTGCCAGCAGCTTGTGGAGGAACACTGAAGCTTTCTTT. Combining the CDR3 with reference TRBV5-4 and TRBJ1-1 gives the whole variable domain ETGVTQSPTHLIKTRGQQVTLRCSSQSGHNTVSWYQQALGQGPQFIFQYYREEENGRGNFPPRFSGLQFPNYSSELNVNALELDDSALYLCASSLWRNTEAFFGQGTRLTVV.

CDR3 nucleotides: TGTGCCAGCAGTGACATAGCGGGGGGGCCAAATGAGCAGTTCTTC. Its translation is CASSDIAGGPNEQFF. The chain recombines TRBV6-4 with TRBJ2-1; TRBD2 matches 11 bases. Germline lookup yields CDR1 MRHNA and CDR2 SNTAGT. Trimming removed 2 bases from V and 7 bases from J; junction bases left unmatched: 4. The CDR3 has 15 residues.

The chain carries TRBV11-2 and TRBJ2-3; 10 bases align to TRBD2. The CDR3 contains 16 residues. CDR1 and CDR2 (germline): SGHAT, FQNNGV. The V gene end was trimmed by 4 bases and the J gene end by 1 base; junction bases not matched to a gene: 5. The CDR3 DNA reads as TGTGCCAGCAGCTCCCTAGCGGGAGCCGGCACAGATACGCAGTATTTT. It yields the protein CASSSLAGAGTDTQYF.

V and J are TRBV6-5 and TRBJ2-7; perhaps TRBD2 as D (5 bases). Germline-derived CDR1 and CDR2 are MNHEY and SVGAGI. Trimming took off 7 bases at V and 4 bases at J, with 14 bases between the two ends. The CDR3 has 13 residues. CDR3 loop: CASNRGERYEQYF. As DNA, the CDR3 is TGTGCCAGCAACCGGGGTGAGCGGTACGAGCAGTACTTC.

There are a few counts of this clone. This chain joins TRBV18 and TRBJ2-7; TRBD1 matches 8 bases. This CDR3 has 14 amino acids. V shed 3 bases and J 3 bases; nucleotides not matched to a gene: 4. CDR1 is KGHSH, CDR2 LQKENI, per germline. Here the CDR3 reads CASSPGQGVYEQYF. In nucleotides, the CDR3 is TGTGCCAGCTCACCCGGACAGGGAGTCTACGAGCAGTACTTC.

The CDR3 protein is CASSEAGTGFSGANVLTF. CDR3 DNA: TGTGCCAGCAGCGAAGCCGGGACAGGGTTTTCTGGGGCCAACGTCCTGACTTTC. This chain links TRBV28 with TRBJ2-6; TRBD1 matches at 9 bases. The length of the CDR3 is 18 residues. The J segment lost 1 base and the V segment lost 6 bases, leaving 10 bases of the junction unmatched. CDR1 MDHEN and CDR2 SYDVKM come from the germline V gene.

J is TRBJ2-3 and V is TRBV9; no definite D call. The CDR3 runs 15 residues. V was clipped by 1 base and J by 0 bases, with 9 bases between them. Germline V gene sequence: CDR1 SGDLS, CDR2 YYNGEE. The CDR3 nucleotides are TGTGCCAGCAGCGTAAACGGGTATAGCACAGATACGCAGTATTTT. It specifies CASSVNGYSTDTQYF.

This clone was detected a few times. The J gene is TRBJ1-1, the V gene TRBV14, with a tentative D call TRBD1 (5 bases). The V gene's germline CDR1 is SGHDN and CDR2 FVKESK. This CDR3 has 12 residues. The V end was cut by 8 bases, the J end by 5 bases, with 12 bases between. CDR3 nucleotides: TGTGCCAGCGGGACGGGGGGTACTGAAGCTTTCTTT. Protein product: CASGTGGTEAFF.

The V and J genes are TRBV28 and TRBJ2-7; TRBD1 matches 7 bases. Trimming took 7 bases from V and 3 from J; bases not matched to a gene: 9. CDR1 and CDR2 from the germline V gene are MDHEN and SYDVKM. This CDR3 contains 14 residues. The CDR3 sequence is CASNRPGTDYEQYF. CDR3 nucleotides: TGTGCCAGCAACCGACCAGGGACAGACTACGAGCAGTACTTC.

The chain links TRBV30 to TRBJ2-3; perhaps TRBD2 as D (6 bases). Germline loops: CDR1 GTSNPN, CDR2 SVGIG (reference sequence). This CDR3 comprises 14 residues. Trimming pared 3 bases from V and 0 bases from J, leaving 10 bases between. CDR3: CAWRVGTSTDTQYF. CDR3 DNA sequence: TGTGCCTGGAGGGTAGGGACTAGCACAGATACGCAGTATTTT.